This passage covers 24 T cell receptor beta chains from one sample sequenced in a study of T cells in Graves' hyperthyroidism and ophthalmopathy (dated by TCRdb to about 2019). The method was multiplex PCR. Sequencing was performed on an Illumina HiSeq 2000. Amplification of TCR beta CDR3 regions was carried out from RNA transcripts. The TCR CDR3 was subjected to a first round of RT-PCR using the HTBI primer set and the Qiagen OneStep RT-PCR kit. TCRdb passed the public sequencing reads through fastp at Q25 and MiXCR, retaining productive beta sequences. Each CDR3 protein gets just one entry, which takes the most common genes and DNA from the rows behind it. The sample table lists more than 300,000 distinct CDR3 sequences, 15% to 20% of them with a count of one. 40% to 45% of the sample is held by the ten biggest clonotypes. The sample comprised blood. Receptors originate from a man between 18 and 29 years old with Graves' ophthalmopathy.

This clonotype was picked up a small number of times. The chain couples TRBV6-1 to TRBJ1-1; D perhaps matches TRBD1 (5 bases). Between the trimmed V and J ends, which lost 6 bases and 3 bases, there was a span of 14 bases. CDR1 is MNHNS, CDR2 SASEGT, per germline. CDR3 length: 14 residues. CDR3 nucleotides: TGTGCCAGCAGACCACGGGGGTTCGACACTGAAGCTTTCTTT. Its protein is CASRPRGFDTEAFF.

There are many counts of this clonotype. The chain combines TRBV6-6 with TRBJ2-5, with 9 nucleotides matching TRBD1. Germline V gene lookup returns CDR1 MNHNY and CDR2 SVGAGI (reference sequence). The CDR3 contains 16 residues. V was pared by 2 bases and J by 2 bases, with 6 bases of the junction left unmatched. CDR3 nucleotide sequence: TGTGCCAGCAGTTACGTCGGGACAGGGCCGCAAGAGACCCAGTACTTC. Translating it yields CASSYVGTGPQETQYF.

The CDR3 DNA reads as TGCGCCAGCAGCCGCTCTTTGGGCGGGGGAATGAACACCGGGGAGCTGTTTTTT. It is translated as CASSRSLGGGMNTGELFF. The V call is TRBV4-1, the J call TRBJ2-2; 7 bases map to TRBD2. Trimming at V came to 4 bases and at J to 1 base, leaving 12 bases not matched to a gene. The length of the CDR3 is 18 residues. Germline-derived CDR1 and CDR2 are MGHRA and YSYEKL.

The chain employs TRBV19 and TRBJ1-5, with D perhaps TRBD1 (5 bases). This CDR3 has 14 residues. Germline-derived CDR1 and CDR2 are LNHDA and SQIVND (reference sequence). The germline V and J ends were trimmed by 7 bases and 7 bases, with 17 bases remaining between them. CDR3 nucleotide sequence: TGTGCCAGTAATATCCTTTGGGACGGGCAGCCCCAGCATTTT. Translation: CASNILWDGQPQHF.

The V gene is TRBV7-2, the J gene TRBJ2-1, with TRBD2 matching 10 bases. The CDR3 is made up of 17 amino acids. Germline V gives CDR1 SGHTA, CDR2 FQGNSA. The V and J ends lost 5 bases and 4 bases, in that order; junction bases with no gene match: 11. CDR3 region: CASSQYAGTSDYNEQFF. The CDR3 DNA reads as TGTGCCAGCAGCCAATACGCCGGGACTAGCGATTACAATGAGCAGTTCTTC. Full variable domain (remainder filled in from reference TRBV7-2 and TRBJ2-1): GAGVSQSPSNKVTEKGKDVELRCDPISGHTALYWYRQSLGQGLEFLIYFQGNSAPDKSGLPSDRFSAERTGGSVSTLTIQRTQQEDSAVYLCASSQYAGTSDYNEQFFGPGTRLTVL.

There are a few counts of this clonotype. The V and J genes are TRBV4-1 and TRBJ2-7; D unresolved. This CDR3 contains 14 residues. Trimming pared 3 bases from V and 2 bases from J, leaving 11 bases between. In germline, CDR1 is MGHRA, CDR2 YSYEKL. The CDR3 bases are TGCGCCAGCAGCCAGGAACCGAACCCCTACGAGCAGTACTTC. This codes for CASSQEPNPYEQYF.

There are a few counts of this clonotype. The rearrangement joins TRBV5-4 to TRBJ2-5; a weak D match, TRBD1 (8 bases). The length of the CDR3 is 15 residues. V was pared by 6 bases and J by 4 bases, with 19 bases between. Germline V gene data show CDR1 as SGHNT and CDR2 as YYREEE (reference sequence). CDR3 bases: TGTGCCAGCACCACCCAGGGGGCGGGGGTAGAGACCCAGTACTTC. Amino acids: CASTTQGAGVETQYF.

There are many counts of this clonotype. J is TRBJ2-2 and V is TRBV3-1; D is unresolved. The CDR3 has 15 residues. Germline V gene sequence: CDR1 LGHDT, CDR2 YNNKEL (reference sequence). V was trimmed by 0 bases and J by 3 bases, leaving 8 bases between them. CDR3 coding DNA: TGTGCCAGCAGCCAAGATGCCAGGTACACCGGGGAGCTGTTTTTT. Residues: CASSQDARYTGELFF.

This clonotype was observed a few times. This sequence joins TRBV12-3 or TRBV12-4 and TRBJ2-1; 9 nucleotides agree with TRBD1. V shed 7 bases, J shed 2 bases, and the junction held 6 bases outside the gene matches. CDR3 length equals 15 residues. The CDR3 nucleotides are TGTGCCAGCAACCCGGGACAGGGAACCTACAATGAGCAGTTCTTC. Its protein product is CASNPGQGTYNEQFF.

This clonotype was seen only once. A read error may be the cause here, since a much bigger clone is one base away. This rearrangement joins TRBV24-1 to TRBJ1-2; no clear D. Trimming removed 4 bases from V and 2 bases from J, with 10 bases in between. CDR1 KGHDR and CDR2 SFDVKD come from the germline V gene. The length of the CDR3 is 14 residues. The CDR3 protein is CATSDRRLNYGYTF. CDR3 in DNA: TGTGCCACCAGTGACCGGCGACTGAACTATGGCTACACCTTC.

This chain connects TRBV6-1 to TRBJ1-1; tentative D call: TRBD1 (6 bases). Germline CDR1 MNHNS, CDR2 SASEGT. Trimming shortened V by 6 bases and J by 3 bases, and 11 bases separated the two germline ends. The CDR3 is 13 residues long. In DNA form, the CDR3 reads TGTGCCAGCAGAACAGGGCTGCACACTGAAGCTTTCTTT. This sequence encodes CASRTGLHTEAFF.

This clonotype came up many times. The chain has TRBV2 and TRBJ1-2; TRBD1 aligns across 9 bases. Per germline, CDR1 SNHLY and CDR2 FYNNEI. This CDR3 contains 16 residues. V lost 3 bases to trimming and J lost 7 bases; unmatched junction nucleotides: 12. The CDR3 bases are TGTGCCAGCAGTGAGATGGGGACAGGGCTAGTATCTGGCTACACCTTC. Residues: CASSEMGTGLVSGYTF.

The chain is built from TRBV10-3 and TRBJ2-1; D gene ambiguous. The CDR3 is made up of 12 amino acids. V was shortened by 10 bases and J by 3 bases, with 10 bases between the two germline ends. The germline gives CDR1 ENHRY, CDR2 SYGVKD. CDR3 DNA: TGTGCCACCGCCCGCGGCTACAATGAGCAGTTCTTC. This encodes CATARGYNEQFF.

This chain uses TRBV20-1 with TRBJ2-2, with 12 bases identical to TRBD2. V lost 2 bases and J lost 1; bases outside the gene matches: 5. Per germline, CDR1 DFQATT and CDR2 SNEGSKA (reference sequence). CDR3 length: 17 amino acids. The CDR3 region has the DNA TGCAGTGCTAGACTAGCGGGGGGGATACTGAACACCGGGGAGCTGTTTTTT. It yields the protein CSARLAGGILNTGELFF.

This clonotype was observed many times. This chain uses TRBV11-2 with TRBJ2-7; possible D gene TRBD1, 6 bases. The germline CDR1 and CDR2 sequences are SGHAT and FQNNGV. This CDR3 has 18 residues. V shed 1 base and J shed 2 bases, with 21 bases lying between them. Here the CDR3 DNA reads TGTGCCAGCAGCTTAGCCAGGGGAGATCACTGGGCGGCCTACGAGCAGTACTTC. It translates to CASSLARGDHWAAYEQYF.

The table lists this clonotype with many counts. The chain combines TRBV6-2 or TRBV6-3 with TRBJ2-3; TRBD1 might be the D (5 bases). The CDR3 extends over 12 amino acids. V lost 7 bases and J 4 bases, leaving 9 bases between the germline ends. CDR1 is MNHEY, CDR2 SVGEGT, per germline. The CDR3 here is CASTLGADTQYF. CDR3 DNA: TGTGCCAGCACCCTAGGGGCAGATACGCAGTATTTT.

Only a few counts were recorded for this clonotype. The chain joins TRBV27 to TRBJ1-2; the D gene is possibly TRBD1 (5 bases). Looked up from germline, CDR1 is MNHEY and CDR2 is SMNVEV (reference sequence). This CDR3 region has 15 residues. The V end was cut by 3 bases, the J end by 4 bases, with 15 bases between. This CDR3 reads CASSFSDSHSYGYTF. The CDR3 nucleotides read TGTGCCAGCAGTTTTTCAGACAGCCACAGCTATGGCTACACCTTC.

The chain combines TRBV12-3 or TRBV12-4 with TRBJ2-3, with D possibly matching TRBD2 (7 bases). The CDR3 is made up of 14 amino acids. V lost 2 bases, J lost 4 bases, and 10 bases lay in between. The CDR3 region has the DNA TGTGCCAGCAGTTTAATCGGGGGGCCAGATACGCAGTATTTT. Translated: CASSLIGGPDTQYF.

The CDR3 bases are TGTGCCACCAGCAAATGGGGACAGGGAAATCAGCCCCAGCATTTT. This gives the protein CATSKWGQGNQPQHF. The rearrangement uses TRBV15 and TRBJ1-5; 9 bases are a match to TRBD1. V dropped 4 bases and J dropped 4; count of bases not matched to a gene: 5. The CDR3 spans 15 residues. The germline V gene has CDR1 LNHNV and CDR2 YYDKDF (reference sequence).

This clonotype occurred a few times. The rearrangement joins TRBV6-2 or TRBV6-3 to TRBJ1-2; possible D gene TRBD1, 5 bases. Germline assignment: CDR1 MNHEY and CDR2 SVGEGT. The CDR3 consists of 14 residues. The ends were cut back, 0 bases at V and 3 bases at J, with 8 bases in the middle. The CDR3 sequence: CASSYSRDYYGYTF. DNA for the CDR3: TGTGCCAGCAGTTACTCGAGGGACTACTATGGCTACACCTTC.

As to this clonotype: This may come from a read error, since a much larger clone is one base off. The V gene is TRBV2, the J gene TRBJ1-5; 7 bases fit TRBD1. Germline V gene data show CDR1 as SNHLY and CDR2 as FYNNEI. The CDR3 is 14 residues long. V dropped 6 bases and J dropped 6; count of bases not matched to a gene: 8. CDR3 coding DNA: TGTGCCAGCAGCGTACAGGGGAAAGGTCAGCCCCAGCATTTT. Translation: CASSVQGKGQPQHF.

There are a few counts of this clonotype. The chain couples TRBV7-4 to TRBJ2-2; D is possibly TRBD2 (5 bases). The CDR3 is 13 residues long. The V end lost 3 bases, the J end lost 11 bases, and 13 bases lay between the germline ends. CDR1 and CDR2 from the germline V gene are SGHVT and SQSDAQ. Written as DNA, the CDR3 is TGTGCCAGCAGCTTTCGGGGAAAGGGTGAGCTGTTTTTT. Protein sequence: CASSFRGKGELFF.

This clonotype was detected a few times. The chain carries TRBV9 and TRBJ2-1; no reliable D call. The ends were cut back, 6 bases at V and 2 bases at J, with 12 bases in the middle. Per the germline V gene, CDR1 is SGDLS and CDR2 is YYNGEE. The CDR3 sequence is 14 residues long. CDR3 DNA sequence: TGTGCCAGCACATCCCTGGCTACCTACAATGAGCAGTTCTTC. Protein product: CASTSLATYNEQFF.

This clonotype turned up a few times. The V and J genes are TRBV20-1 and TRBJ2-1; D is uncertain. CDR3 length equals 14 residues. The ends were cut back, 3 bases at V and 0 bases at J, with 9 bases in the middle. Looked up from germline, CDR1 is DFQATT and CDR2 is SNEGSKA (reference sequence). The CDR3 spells CSASARSSYNEQFF. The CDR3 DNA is TGCAGTGCTAGTGCGAGGTCCTCCTACAATGAGCAGTTCTTC.